The sequence of this T cell receptor (beta chain) was determined in a study of T-cell reconstitution after alpha-beta-depleted transplantation in children. Germline CDR1 reads SGHRS; CDR2 reads YFSETQ. The CDR3 consists of 15 residues. V dropped 3 bases and J dropped 7; count of bases not matched to a gene: 5. Study outcomes and limitations: About two months after transplant, alpha-beta T cells reportedly came from several hundred expanded graft clones. By one year post-transplant, T-cell counts and diversity largely arose from T cells that were newly produced.

Researchers prepared the TCRbeta library using unique molecular identifiers, the study reports. TCRdb used MiXCR to reprocess the PCR reads, holding one entry per CDR3 protein. The sample has 500,000 to 600,000 distinct CDR3 sequences, over 25% seen once; the top ten hold about 35%. This clonotype appeared a few times. The antigen is undetermined. V and J are TRBV5-1 and TRBJ2-1, with 12 positions matching TRBD2. The sequence was collected from a boy under two years old with Wiskott-Aldrich syndrome, due to receive a stem cell transplant. Source: PBMCs, taken before TCRalphabeta/CD19-depleted stem cell transplant. This CDR3 is CASSSLAGGSNEQFF. CDR3 sequence (DNA): TGCGCCAGCAGCTCCCTAGCGGGAGGGAGTAATGAGCAGTTCTTC.